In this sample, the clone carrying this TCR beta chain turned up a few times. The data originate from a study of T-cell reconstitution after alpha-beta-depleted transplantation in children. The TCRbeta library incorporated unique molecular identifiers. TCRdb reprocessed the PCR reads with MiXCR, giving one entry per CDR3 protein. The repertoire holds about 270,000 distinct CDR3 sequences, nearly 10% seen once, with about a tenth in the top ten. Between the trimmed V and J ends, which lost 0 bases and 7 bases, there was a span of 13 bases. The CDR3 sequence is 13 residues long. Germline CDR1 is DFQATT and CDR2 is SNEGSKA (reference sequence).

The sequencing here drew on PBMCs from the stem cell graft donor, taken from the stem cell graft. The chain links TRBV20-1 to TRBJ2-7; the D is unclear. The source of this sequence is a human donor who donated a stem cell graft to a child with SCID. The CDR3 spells CSARDSATGEQYF. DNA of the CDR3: TGCAGTGCTAGAGATTCGGCTACTGGAGAGCAGTACTTC.